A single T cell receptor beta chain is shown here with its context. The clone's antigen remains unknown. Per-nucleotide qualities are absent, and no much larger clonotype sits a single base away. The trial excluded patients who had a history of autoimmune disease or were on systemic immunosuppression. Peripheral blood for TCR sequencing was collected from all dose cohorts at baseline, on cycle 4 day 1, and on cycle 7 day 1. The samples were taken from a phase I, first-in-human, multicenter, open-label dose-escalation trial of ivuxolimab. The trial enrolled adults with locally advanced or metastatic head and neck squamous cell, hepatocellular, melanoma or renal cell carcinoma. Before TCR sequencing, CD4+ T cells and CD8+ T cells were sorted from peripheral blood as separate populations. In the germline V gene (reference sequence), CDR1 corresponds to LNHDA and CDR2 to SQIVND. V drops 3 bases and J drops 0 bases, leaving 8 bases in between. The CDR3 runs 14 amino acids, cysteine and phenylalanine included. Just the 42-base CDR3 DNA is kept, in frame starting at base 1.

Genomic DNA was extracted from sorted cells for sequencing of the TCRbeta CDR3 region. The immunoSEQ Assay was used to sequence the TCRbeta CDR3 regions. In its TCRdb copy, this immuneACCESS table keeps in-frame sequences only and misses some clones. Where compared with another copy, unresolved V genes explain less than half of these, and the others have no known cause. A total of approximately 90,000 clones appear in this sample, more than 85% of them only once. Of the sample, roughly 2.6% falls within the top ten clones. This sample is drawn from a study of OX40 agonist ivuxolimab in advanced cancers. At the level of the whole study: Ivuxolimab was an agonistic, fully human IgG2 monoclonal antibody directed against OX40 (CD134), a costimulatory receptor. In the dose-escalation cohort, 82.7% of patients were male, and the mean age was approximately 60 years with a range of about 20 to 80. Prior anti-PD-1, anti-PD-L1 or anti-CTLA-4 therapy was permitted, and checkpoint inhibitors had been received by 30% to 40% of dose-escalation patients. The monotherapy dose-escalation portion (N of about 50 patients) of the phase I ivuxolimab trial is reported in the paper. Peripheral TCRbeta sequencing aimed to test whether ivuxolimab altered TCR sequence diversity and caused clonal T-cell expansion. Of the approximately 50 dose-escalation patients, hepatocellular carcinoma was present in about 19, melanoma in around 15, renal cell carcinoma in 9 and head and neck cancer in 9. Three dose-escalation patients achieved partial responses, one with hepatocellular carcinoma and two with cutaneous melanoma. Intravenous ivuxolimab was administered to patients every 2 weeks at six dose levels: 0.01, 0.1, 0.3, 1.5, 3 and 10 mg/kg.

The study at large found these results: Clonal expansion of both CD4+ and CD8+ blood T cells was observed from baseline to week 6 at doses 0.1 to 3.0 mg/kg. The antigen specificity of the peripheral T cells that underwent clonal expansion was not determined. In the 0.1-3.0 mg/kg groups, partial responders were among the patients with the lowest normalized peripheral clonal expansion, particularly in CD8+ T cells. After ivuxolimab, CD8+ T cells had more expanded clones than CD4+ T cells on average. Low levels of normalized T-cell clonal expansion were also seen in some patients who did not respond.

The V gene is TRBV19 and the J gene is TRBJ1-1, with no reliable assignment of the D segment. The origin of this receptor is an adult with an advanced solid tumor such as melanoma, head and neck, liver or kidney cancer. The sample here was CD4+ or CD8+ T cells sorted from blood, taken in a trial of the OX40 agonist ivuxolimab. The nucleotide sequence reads TGTGCCAGTAGTATTACCTCCTTGAACACTGAAGCTTTCTTT. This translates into CASSITSLNTEAFF.